This record concerns one T cell receptor beta chain sequence. Its antigen is as yet unknown. This sample was included in a study of shared clonotypes between healthy human individuals. Whole-study results and caveats: Rarefaction exposed incomplete sorted-subset sequencing despite large depth.

This CDR3 contains 20 residues. Germline V CDR1 and CDR2: SGHRS, YFSETQ. V trimming: 3 bases; J trimming: 4 bases; junction bases outside the gene matches: 17. CD45RO-negative cells were positively selected for CCR7, leaving out terminally differentiated effector memory CD45RA+ cells. Sequencing used immunoSEQ multiplex PCR; TCRdb keeps in-frame clones, though not all of them. Of millions of clones in the sample, 93% are singletons; the top ten hold roughly 1.7%. The sequenced sample was naive CD8+ T cells from PBMCs. The TCR originated in a young man in good health. Some clones in this sample may be carry-over from other donors' samples. The chain combines TRBV5-1 with TRBJ2-5; 14 bases agree with TRBD2. The CDR3 DNA reads TGCGCCAGCAGCTCGAGACTAGCGGGAGGACTAGCGGGAGGACGAGAGACCCAGTACTTC. Translated: CASSSRLAGGLAGGRETQYF.